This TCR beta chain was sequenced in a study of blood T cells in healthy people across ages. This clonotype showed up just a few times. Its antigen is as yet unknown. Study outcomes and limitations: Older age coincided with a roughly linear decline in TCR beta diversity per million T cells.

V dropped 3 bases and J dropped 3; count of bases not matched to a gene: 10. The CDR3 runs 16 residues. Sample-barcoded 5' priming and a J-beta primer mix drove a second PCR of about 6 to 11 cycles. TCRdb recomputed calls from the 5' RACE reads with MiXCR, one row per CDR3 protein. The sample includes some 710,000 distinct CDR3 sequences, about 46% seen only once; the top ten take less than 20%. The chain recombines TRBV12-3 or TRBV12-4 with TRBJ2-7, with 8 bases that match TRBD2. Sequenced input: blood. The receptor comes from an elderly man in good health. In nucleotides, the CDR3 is TGTGCCAGCAGTTTCGGGACTAGTAACACCCGCTACGAGCAGTACTTC. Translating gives CASSFGTSNTRYEQYF.